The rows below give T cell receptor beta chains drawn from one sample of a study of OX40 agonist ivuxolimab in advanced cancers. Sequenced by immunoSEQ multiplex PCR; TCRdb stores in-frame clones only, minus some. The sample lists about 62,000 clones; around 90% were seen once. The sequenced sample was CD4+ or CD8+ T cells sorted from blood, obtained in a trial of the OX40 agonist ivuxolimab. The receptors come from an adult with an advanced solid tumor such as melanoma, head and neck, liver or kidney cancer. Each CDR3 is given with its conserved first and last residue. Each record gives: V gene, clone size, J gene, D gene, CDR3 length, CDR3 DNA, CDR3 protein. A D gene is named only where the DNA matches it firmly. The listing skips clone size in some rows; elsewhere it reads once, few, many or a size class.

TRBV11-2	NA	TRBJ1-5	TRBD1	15	TGTGCCAGCAGTTCAGCCGGGCAGGGGGATCAGCCCCAGCATTTT	CASSSAGQGDQPQHF
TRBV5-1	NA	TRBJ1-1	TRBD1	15	TGCGCCAGCAGTACTATGACAGGGATGAACACTGAAGCTTTCTTT	CASSTMTGMNTEAFF
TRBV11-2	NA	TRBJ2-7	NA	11	TGTGCCAGCCAACGATCCTACGAGCAGTACTTC	CASQRSYEQYF
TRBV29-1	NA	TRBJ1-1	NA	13	TGCAGCGTTGTAATGGGACGGAACACTGAAGCTTTCTTT	CSVVMGRNTEAFF
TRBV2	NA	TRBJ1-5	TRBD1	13	TGTGCCAGCAGTGAAGGCAGGGGGTGGCCCCAGCATTTT	CASSEGRGWPQHF
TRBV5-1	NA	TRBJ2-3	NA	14	TGCGCCAGCAGTGAGGGAACGAGCACAGATACGCAGTATTTT	CASSEGTSTDTQYF
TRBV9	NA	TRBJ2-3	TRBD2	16	TGTGCCAGCAGCCCTAGACTAGCGGGGGCCACAGATACGCAGTATTTT	CASSPRLAGATDTQYF
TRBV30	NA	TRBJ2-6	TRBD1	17	TGTGCCTGGAGTGCCGGGACAGGGCGCTCTGGGGCCAACGTCCTGACTTTC	CAWSAGTGRSGANVLTF
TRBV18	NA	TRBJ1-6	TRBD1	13	TGTGCCAGCTCACAGACAGGGGAATCACCCCTCCACTTT	CASSQTGESPLHF
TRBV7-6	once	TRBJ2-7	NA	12	TGTGCCAGCAGCCCACTAGTCTCCGAGCAGTACTTC	CASSPLVSEQYF
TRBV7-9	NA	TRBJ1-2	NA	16	TGTGCCAGCAGCTTCGGGGCGGGAAGCCCTAGCCGCTACTACACCTTC	CASSFGAGSPSRYYTF
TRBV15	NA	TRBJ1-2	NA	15	TGTGCCACCAGCAGGGGGCAGGGGAATACCTATGGCTACACCTTC	CATSRGQGNTYGYTF
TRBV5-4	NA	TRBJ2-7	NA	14	TGTGCCAGCAGCTTGAGGGGAAGCGCCTACGAGCAGTACTTC	CASSLRGSAYEQYF
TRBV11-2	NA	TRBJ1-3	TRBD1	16	TGTGCCAGCAGCCCGTCGACAGGGAACCCTGGAAACACCATATATTTT	CASSPSTGNPGNTIYF
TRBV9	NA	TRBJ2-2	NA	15	TGTGCCAGCAGCCGGGGGACCCAGGGAACCGGGGAGCTGTTTTTT	CASSRGTQGTGELFF
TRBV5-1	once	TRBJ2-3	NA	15	TGCGCCAGCAGCTTGGGCGGCGCCAGCACAGATACGCAGTATTTT	CASSLGGASTDTQYF
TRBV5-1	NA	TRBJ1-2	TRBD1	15	TGCGCCAGCAGCTTACAGGGGATCGGATACTATGGCTACACCTTC	CASSLQGIGYYGYTF
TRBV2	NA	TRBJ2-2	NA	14	TGTGCCAGCAGAGTACTAGGGAACACCGGGGAGCTGTTTTTT	CASRVLGNTGELFF
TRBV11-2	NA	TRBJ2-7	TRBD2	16	TGTGCCAGCAGCTTAGATCTCAGCGGGAGGAGGTACGAGCAGTACTTC	CASSLDLSGRRYEQYF
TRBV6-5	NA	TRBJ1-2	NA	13	TGTGCCAGCAGTTACGACAGGAACTATGGCTACACCTTC	CASSYDRNYGYTF
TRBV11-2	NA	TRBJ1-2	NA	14	TGTGCCAGCAGCCCGCCGACGCGACACTATGGCTACACCTTC	CASSPPTRHYGYTF
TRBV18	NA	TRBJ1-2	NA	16	TGTGCCAGCTCACCACCCTGGGGGCGTTCGAACTATGGCTACACCTTC	CASSPPWGRSNYGYTF
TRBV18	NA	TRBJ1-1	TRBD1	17	TGTGCCAGCTCACGGATTCCGGGACAGAGCATGACCACTGAAGCTTTCTTT	CASSRIPGQSMTTEAFF
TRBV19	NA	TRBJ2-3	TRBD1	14	TGTGCCAGTAGTCCGGGACAGGGGTTAGATACGCAGTATTTT	CASSPGQGLDTQYF
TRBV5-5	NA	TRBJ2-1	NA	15	TGTGCCAGCAGCTTCGGTGGCAGGACCTACAATGAGCAGTTCTTC	CASSFGGRTYNEQFF
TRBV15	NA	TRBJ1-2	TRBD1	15	TGTGCCACCAGCCCCACAGGGGTTACTAACTATGGCTACACCTTC	CATSPTGVTNYGYTF